This passage covers 28 T cell receptor beta chains from one sample sequenced in a study of CD8 T cells in Susac syndrome. With random hexamers, 0.5 to 1 ug RNA was reverse transcribed. TCRdb reprocessed the immunoSEQ multiplex PCR reads with MiXCR, giving one entry per CDR3 protein. The table lists about 120,000 distinct CDR3 sequences, 85% to 95% of them singletons. The sequencing sample was made of CD4+ T cells from PBMCs. Every receptor here comes from a human donor with multiple sclerosis.

The chain employs TRBV4-1 and TRBJ2-2; TRBD1 agrees at 7 bases. Unmatched junction bases numbered 18, after V lost 3 bases and J lost 8 bases. This CDR3 is built from 18 residues. Germline lookup yields CDR1 MGHRA and CDR2 YSYEKL. For the CDR3, the DNA is TGCGCCAGCAGCCATCCAAGGGGGCCAAGAAACAGGGAGGGGGAGCTGTTTTTT. Residues: CASSHPRGPRNREGELFF.

The chain has TRBV6-2 or TRBV6-3 and TRBJ2-7; D tentatively fits TRBD1 or TRBD2 (5 bases each). Germline-derived CDR1 and CDR2 are MNHEY and SVGEGT. The CDR3 spans 12 residues. V was pared by 8 bases and J by 5 bases, with 13 bases between. CDR3 loop: CASLSRGNEQYF. The CDR3 DNA follows: TGTGCCAGCTTGTCGAGGGGCAACGAGCAGTACTTC.

The DNA of the CDR3 is TGTGCCAGCAGATCACAGGGGGCGAAAGCTAACTATGGCTACACCTTC. Its translation: CASRSQGAKANYGYTF. The J gene is TRBJ1-2, the V gene TRBV5-4; 9 positions match TRBD1. There are 16 residues in the CDR3. Trimming cost V 5 bases and J 0 bases; bases outside gene matches: 8. The germline V gene has CDR1 SGHNT and CDR2 YYREEE (reference sequence).

The V and J genes are TRBV20-1 and TRBJ1-1; TRBD1 might be the D (5 bases). The V end lost 6 bases, the J end lost 1 base, and 12 bases lay between the germline ends. Per the germline V gene, CDR1 is DFQATT and CDR2 is SNEGSKA (reference sequence). The CDR3 loop spans 13 amino acids. Here the CDR3 DNA reads TGCAGTGCCAATGCCGGGGCGAACACTGAAGCTTTCTTT. It is translated as CSANAGANTEAFF.

The chain carries TRBV7-9 and TRBJ1-2, with D unclear. In germline, CDR1 is SEHNR, CDR2 FQNEAQ (reference sequence). Trimming cost V 6 bases and J 0 bases, with 14 bases left between them. The CDR3 is 15 residues long. The CDR3, as DNA: TGTGCCAGCAGTCGGTTGTCGGGAACTAACTATGGCTACACCTTC. Translation gives CASSRLSGTNYGYTF.

The chain links TRBV6-5 to TRBJ1-1; D not certain. V dropped 0 bases and J dropped 5 bases, with 7 bases sitting between them. The V gene's germline CDR1 is MNHEY and CDR2 SVGAGI. This CDR3 comprises 13 residues. The CDR3 is CASSYSMGTEAFF. As DNA, the CDR3 is TGTGCCAGCAGTTACTCGATGGGAACTGAAGCTTTCTTT.

The rearrangement links TRBV20-1 to TRBJ2-7, with a tentative D call TRBD1 (5 bases). Trimming cost V 3 bases and J 0 bases, with 15 bases left between them. The CDR3 is made up of 15 amino acids. Germline CDR1 reads DFQATT; CDR2 reads SNEGSKA (reference sequence). In DNA, the CDR3 is TGCAGTGCTAGCCCCCAAACAGGACCCTCCTACGAGCAGTACTTC. Amino acids: CSASPQTGPSYEQYF.

The gene calls are TRBV6-5 and TRBJ1-6, with D perhaps matching TRBD1 (5 bases). The germline CDR1 and CDR2 sequences are MNHEY and SVGAGI. V dropped 2 bases and J dropped 10 bases, with 9 bases sitting between them. This CDR3 is 13 amino acids long. CDR3 sequence reads: CASSYDSGSPLHF. The CDR3 DNA reads as TGTGCCAGCAGTTACGACAGTGGATCACCCCTCCACTTT.

This sequence joins TRBV6-5 and TRBJ1-5; possibly TRBD1 for D (5 bases). The CDR3 covers 13 residues. Germline values: CDR1 MNHEY, CDR2 SVGAGI. Trimming took 7 bases from V and 5 from J, leaving 12 bases between them. For the CDR3, the DNA is TGTGCCAGCAAGGAGACAGACGATCAGCCCCAGCATTTT. Translation: CASKETDDQPQHF.

The chain joins TRBV2 to TRBJ2-7, with D hard to call. Deletions cut 7 bases from V and 3 bases from J, with 4 bases between. The germline V gene encodes CDR1 SNHLY and CDR2 FYNNEI. The CDR3 contains 10 residues. CDR3 bases: TGTGCCAGCAAAGGCTACGAGCAGTACTTC. Residues: CASKGYEQYF.

In its sample, this clonotype was seen a few times. The chain has TRBV6-2 or TRBV6-3 and TRBJ2-6, with D unclear. The CDR3 sequence is 14 residues long. CDR1 MNHEY and CDR2 SVGEGT come from the germline V gene. Trimming removed 6 bases at V and 6 bases at J, with 12 bases between. Written as DNA, the CDR3 is TGTGCCAGCAGACGTGAAATGACGGCCAACGTCCTGACTTTC. Its protein product is CASRREMTANVLTF.

The chain joins TRBV15 to TRBJ2-7, with D perhaps TRBD1 or TRBD2 (5 bases each). This CDR3 has 17 amino acids. The V end lost 0 bases, the J end lost 0 bases, and 15 bases lay between the germline ends. Looked up from germline, CDR1 is LNHNV and CDR2 is YYDKDF (reference sequence). CDR3 loop: CATSRDFSGLLSYEQYF. The CDR3 DNA is TGTGCCACCAGCAGAGATTTCTCGGGGCTCCTCTCCTACGAGCAGTACTTC. The full variable domain, in which reference TRBV15 and TRBJ2-7 provide the parts outside the CDR3, is DAMVIQNPRYQVTQFGKPVTLSCSQTLNHNVMYWYQQKSSQAPKLLFHYYDKDFNNEADTPDNFQSRRPNTSFCFLDIRSPGLGDTAMYLCATSRDFSGLLSYEQYFGPGTRLTVT.

The chain is built from TRBV2 and TRBJ2-5, with D possibly TRBD1 on 6 matching bases. The CDR3 has 12 residues. V dropped 5 bases and J dropped 5 bases, with 9 bases sitting between them. The germline CDR1 and CDR2 sequences are SNHLY and FYNNEI. CDR3 coding DNA: TGTGCCAGCAGTTTAAGGGGGGAGACCCAGTACTTC. It codes for CASSLRGETQYF.

The rearrangement joins TRBV7-3 to TRBJ2-5; TRBD2 might be the D (6 bases). This CDR3 has 13 amino acids. The V gene's germline CDR1 is SGHTA and CDR2 FQGTGA. V was trimmed by 5 bases and J by 3 bases, leaving 10 bases between them. DNA of the CDR3: TGTGCCAGCAGCAATTGGGGGGAAGAGACCCAGTACTTC. Translating gives CASSNWGEETQYF.

V is TRBV6-6 and J is TRBJ2-7, with 7 nucleotides matching TRBD2. The V gene end was trimmed by 9 bases and the J gene end by 3 bases; junction bases not matched to a gene: 11. Germline assignment: CDR1 MNHNY and CDR2 SVGAGI (reference sequence). This CDR3 has 14 amino acids. The CDR3 spells CASLSGGRSYEQYF. In nucleotides, the CDR3 is TGTGCCAGTCTTTCGGGGGGTCGGAGCTACGAGCAGTACTTC.

The chain is built from TRBV7-2 and TRBJ2-7, with D maybe TRBD2 (6 bases). The CDR3 is 13 residues long. The germline V and J ends were trimmed by 7 bases and 3 bases, with 13 bases remaining between them. From germline, CDR1 is SGHTA and CDR2 FQGNSA. The CDR3 nucleotides are TGTGCCAGCACTCGCGGGGACCGCTACGAGCAGTACTTC. Its protein is CASTRGDRYEQYF.

The gene calls are TRBV7-9 and TRBJ1-2, with D possibly being TRBD1 (6 bases). This CDR3 region has 16 residues. Trimming left V 5 bases short and J 0 bases short, with 16 bases between. The germline CDR1 and CDR2 sequences are SEHNR and FQNEAQ (reference sequence). CDR3: CASSKRQDLTNYGYTF. DNA of the CDR3: TGTGCCAGCAGCAAAAGACAGGACCTAACTAACTATGGCTACACCTTC. The whole variable domain, filled in from reference TRBV7-9 and TRBJ1-2, reads DTGVSQNPRHKITKRGQNVTFRCDPISEHNRLYWYRQTLGQGPEFLTYFQNEAQLEKSRLLSDRFSAERPKGSFSTLEIQRTEQGDSAMYLCASSKRQDLTNYGYTFGSGTRLTVV.

The sample holds one count of this clonotype. The rearrangement uses TRBV7-9 and TRBJ2-1; 11 bases match TRBD1. Germline CDR1 is SEHNR and CDR2 is FQNEAQ (reference sequence). The CDR3 totals 14 residues. Germline trimming cut 5 bases from V and 8 bases from J; bases unmatched to any gene: 5. CDR3 bases: TGTGCCAGCAGCCCGGGACAGGGGGTCGATGAGCAGTTCTTC. Translated: CASSPGQGVDEQFF.

The chain combines TRBV28 with TRBJ2-7; D possibly corresponds to TRBD1 (5 bases). This CDR3 is 16 amino acids long. V dropped 5 bases and J dropped 1 base, with 18 bases sitting between them. The germline V gene encodes CDR1 MDHEN and CDR2 SYDVKM. CDR3 residues: CASSPEGAGSSYEQYF. CDR3 DNA sequence: TGTGCCAGCAGTCCCGAAGGGGCAGGGTCATCCTACGAGCAGTACTTC. The whole variable domain, filled in from reference TRBV28 and TRBJ2-7, reads DVKVTQSSRYLVKRTGEKVFLECVQDMDHENMFWYRQDPGLGLRLIYFSYDVKMKEKGDIPEGYSVSREKKERFSLILESASTNQTSMYLCASSPEGAGSSYEQYFGPGTRLTVT.

The chain has TRBV5-1 and TRBJ2-2; TRBD1 matches 7 bases. Per the germline V gene, CDR1 is SGHRS and CDR2 is YFSETQ. The CDR3 has 15 residues. Trimming took 3 bases from V and 0 from J; bases not matched to a gene: 2. Here the CDR3 reads CASSYQGANTGELFF. The CDR3 DNA is TGCGCCAGCAGCTACCAGGGGGCGAACACCGGGGAGCTGTTTTTT.

The CDR3 reads CASSPGQETYEQYF. The CDR3 DNA reads TGTGCCAGCAGCCCGGGACAGGAGACCTACGAGCAGTACTTC. The chain carries TRBV3-1 and TRBJ2-7; 8 bases align to TRBD1. The CDR3 loop spans 14 amino acids. With 4 bases clipped from V and 2 bases from J, the junction kept 4 bases outside the gene matches. Germline-derived CDR1 and CDR2 are LGHDT and YNNKEL (reference sequence).

This sequence joins TRBV20-1 and TRBJ2-7; unclear D gene. This CDR3 is 11 amino acids long. Germline CDR1 DFQATT, CDR2 SNEGSKA (reference sequence). V lost 1 base, J lost 4 bases, and 5 bases lay in between. The CDR3 DNA reads TGCAGTGCTAGAGCTGGGTACGAGCAGTACTTC. This codes for CSARAGYEQYF.

The V call is TRBV6-5, the J call TRBJ2-2; a possible D gene is TRBD2 (5 bases). The CDR3 is 14 amino acids. CDR1 MNHEY and CDR2 SVGAGI come from the germline V gene. The V end lost 7 bases, the J end lost 0 bases, and 9 bases lay between the germline ends. The CDR3 nucleotides are TGTGCCAGCAAGCGGAGCGCGAACACCGGGGAGCTGTTTTTT. Protein sequence: CASKRSANTGELFF.

The J gene is TRBJ2-5, the V gene TRBV6-1; maybe TRBD2 (6 bases). Per the germline V gene, CDR1 is MNHNS and CDR2 is SASEGT. The germline V and J ends were trimmed by 6 bases and 1 base, with 9 bases remaining between them. The CDR3 covers 13 residues. The CDR3 bases are TGTGCCAGCAGGAGGGGACTCCAAGAGACCCAGTACTTC. Its protein product is CASRRGLQETQYF.

The chain joins TRBV5-1 to TRBJ2-1; either TRBD1 or TRBD2 may fit D (6 bases each). This CDR3 is 14 amino acids long. Germline CDR1 SGHRS, CDR2 YFSETQ. V was clipped by 2 bases and J by 5 bases, with 11 bases between them. The CDR3 region is CASSFTGRNNEQFF. DNA for the CDR3: TGCGCCAGCAGCTTCACAGGGAGGAACAATGAGCAGTTCTTC.

This chain connects TRBV6-5 to TRBJ1-2, with D maybe TRBD1 (5 bases). V lost 2 bases, J lost 5 bases, and 12 bases lay in between. Germline loops: CDR1 MNHEY, CDR2 SVGAGI. The CDR3 consists of 14 residues. CDR3 amino acids: CASSYTRAGYGYTF. CDR3 nucleotides: TGTGCCAGCAGTTACACACGGGCAGGGTATGGCTACACCTTC.

The chain couples TRBV28 to TRBJ2-5, with TRBD1 matching over 8 bases. The CDR3 loop spans 14 amino acids. The germline V gene encodes CDR1 MDHEN and CDR2 SYDVKM. Unmatched junction bases numbered 7, after V lost 5 bases and J lost 5 bases. CDR3 nucleotides: TGTGCCAGCAGTCAAACGACAGGGGCTGAGACCCAGTACTTC. This sequence encodes CASSQTTGAETQYF.

The chain combines TRBV6-5 with TRBJ2-5; 8 bases agree with TRBD2. CDR1 is MNHEY and CDR2 is SVGAGI in the germline V gene. The CDR3 has 15 residues. Trimming took 0 bases from V and 7 from J; bases not matched to a gene: 7. Written as DNA, the CDR3 is TGTGCCAGCAGTTACTCGGCTAGCGGGCGAGGGACCCAGTACTTC. Protein: CASSYSASGRGTQYF.